These 15 T cell receptor beta chains were sequenced from one sample in a study of chemoradiotherapy in HPV16-positive cancers. The protocol was immunoSEQ multiplex PCR, while the TCRdb copy is restricted to in-frame clones and leaves out a portion. The repertoire includes about 16,000 clones, roughly 70% of them detected once, and less than 10% sits in the top ten. The source was tumor tissue, collected from a patient who underwent chemoradiotherapy. All receptors derive from a human donor with HPV-associated anogenital cancer.

The rearrangement joins TRBV15 to TRBJ2-2; D is undetermined. The CDR3 runs to 14 residues. Germline CDR1 reads LNHNV; CDR2 reads YYDKDF (reference sequence). V lost 0 bases and J 4 bases, leaving 6 bases between the germline ends. The CDR3 region has the DNA TGTGCCACCAGCAGAGAGTCGGGCACCGGGGAGCTGTTTTTT. It yields the protein CATSRESGTGELFF.

V gene TRBV30 combines with J gene TRBJ1-3; a possible D gene is TRBD1 (6 bases). The germline V gene encodes CDR1 GTSNPN and CDR2 SVGIG (reference sequence). The CDR3 covers 16 residues. Trimming cost V 4 bases and J 0 bases, with 16 bases left between them. DNA for the CDR3: TGTGCCTGGACACCGGGGGGGACAATCTCTGGAAACACCATATATTTT. This encodes CAWTPGGTISGNTIYF.

This clone was observed a few times. CDR3: CASGLSGGRSYGYTF. The CDR3 nucleotides are TGTGCTAGTGGTTTGTCGGGAGGGCGGAGCTATGGCTACACCTTC. The gene calls are TRBV12-5 and TRBJ1-2; D gene unclear. CDR1 and CDR2 from the germline V gene are LGHNT and FRNRAP. Trimming stripped 2 bases from V and 4 bases from J, with 14 bases between. This CDR3 has 15 residues.

As regards this clone: This sample includes further DNA sequences coding for the same CDR3. This chain joins TRBV6-1 and TRBJ2-7; 7 nucleotides match TRBD2. CDR1 and CDR2 (germline): MNHNS, SASEGT. After removal of 0 bases from V and 4 bases from J, the junction contained 6 bases not matched to a gene. The CDR3 is 15 residues long. CDR3 DNA: TGTGCCAGCAGTGAAGCACCTAGCGGATTTTACGAGCAGTACTTC. This encodes CASSEAPSGFYEQYF.

The V and J genes are TRBV11-2 and TRBJ2-7; D gene ambiguous. The CDR3 consists of 15 residues. V was cut by 4 bases and J by 3 bases, with 16 bases left in between. From germline, CDR1 is SGHAT and CDR2 FQNNGV. CDR3 amino acids: CASSSTTIRSYEQYF. In DNA, the CDR3 is TGTGCCAGCAGCTCTACTACAATCAGAAGCTACGAGCAGTACTTC.

The genes are TRBV27 and TRBJ2-1, with 11 bases that match TRBD2. V dropped 4 bases and J dropped 4; count of bases not matched to a gene: 3. From germline, CDR1 is MNHEY and CDR2 SMNVEV (reference sequence). This CDR3 has 15 amino acids. The CDR3, as DNA: TGTGCCAGCAGTTCCGTAGCGGGGGGGTACAATGAGCAGTTCTTC. Amino acid sequence: CASSSVAGGYNEQFF.

This clone appeared once. This sequence joins TRBV7-3 and TRBJ1-1, with a weak D call TRBD1 (6 bases). The CDR3 is 15 residues long. The germline CDR1 and CDR2 sequences are SGHTA and FQGTGA. Trimming shortened V by 4 bases and J by 4 bases, and 16 bases separated the two germline ends. As DNA, the CDR3 is TGTGCCAGCAGCTCACAGGGTGGGTTATTCACTGAAGCTTTCTTT. This translates into CASSSQGGLFTEAFF. The full variable domain, with the rest looked up from reference TRBV7-3 and TRBJ1-1, is GAGVSQTPSNKVTEKGKYVELRCDPISGHTALYWYRQSLGQGPEFLIYFQGTGAADDSGLPNDRFFAVRPEGSVSTLKIQRTERGDSAVYLCASSSQGGLFTEAFFGQGTRLTVV.

The chain recombines TRBV7-2 with TRBJ2-3; a weak D match, TRBD2 (6 bases). This CDR3 has 16 amino acids. Trimming pared 1 base from V and 4 bases from J, leaving 15 bases between. Per the germline V gene, CDR1 is SGHTA and CDR2 is FQGNSA. CDR3 in amino acids: CASSLVATRSSDTQYF. The DNA of the CDR3 is TGTGCCAGCAGCTTAGTGGCGACTAGGTCCTCAGATACGCAGTATTTT.

This clone was picked up a small number of times. The V call is TRBV11-2, the J call TRBJ2-6, with 14 bases identical to TRBD2. V shed 5 bases and J 4 bases; nucleotides not matched to a gene: 7. The V gene's germline CDR1 is SGHAT and CDR2 FQNNGV. The CDR3 consists of 18 residues. Here the CDR3 DNA reads TGTGCCAGCAGCGCCGCGGGACTAGCGGGAGCCGGGGCCAACGTCCTGACTTTC. Its protein product is CASSAAGLAGAGANVLTF. The full variable domain, rest sourced from reference TRBV11-2 and TRBJ2-6, is EAGVAQSPRYKIIEKRQSVAFWCNPISGHATLYWYQQILGQGPKLLIQFQNNGVVDDSQLPKDRFSAERLKGVDSTLKIQPAKLEDSAVYLCASSAAGLAGAGANVLTFGAGSRLTVL.

The rearrangement links TRBV7-9 to TRBJ2-7; D may be TRBD1 or TRBD2 (5 bases each). V was trimmed by 5 bases and J by 7 bases, leaving 9 bases between them. CDR3 size: 11 residues. CDR1 and CDR2 (germline): SEHNR, FQNEAQ (reference sequence). The CDR3 loop is CASSTEGEQYF. CDR3 DNA: TGTGCCAGCAGCACTGAGGGGGAGCAGTACTTC.

The chain joins TRBV10-1 to TRBJ2-7, with 11 bases lining up with TRBD1. CDR3 size: 13 residues. CDR1 and CDR2 (germline): WNHNN, SYGVQD (reference sequence). V lost 10 bases and J lost 2; bases outside the gene matches: 4. CDR3 in amino acids: CAKQGQGAYEQYF. The CDR3 coding sequence is TGCGCCAAGCAGGGACAGGGGGCCTACGAGCAGTACTTC.

The chain is built from TRBV7-8 and TRBJ2-2; D remains ambiguous. V was shortened by 1 base and J by 6 bases, with 18 bases between the two germline ends. The CDR3 runs to 17 residues. Germline CDR1 is SGHVS and CDR2 is FQNEAQ. The CDR3 DNA reads as TGTGCCAGCAGCTTAGAAGTCACTACCTCACCCGCCGGGGAGCTGTTTTTT. Its translation is CASSLEVTTSPAGELFF.

The gene calls are TRBV7-6 and TRBJ2-1, with a possible D match to TRBD2 (5 bases). CDR1 and CDR2 from the germline V gene are SGHVS and FNYEAQ. V lost 2 bases and J 10 bases, leaving 9 bases between the germline ends. This CDR3 contains 12 residues. Written as DNA, the CDR3 is TGTGCCAGCAGCTTAAGCGGCCGCGAGCAGTTCTTC. As protein: CASSLSGREQFF.

This sequence joins TRBV27 and TRBJ1-2; D is possibly TRBD1 (5 bases). The V gene's germline CDR1 is MNHEY and CDR2 SMNVEV (reference sequence). The CDR3 sequence is 14 residues long. V lost 8 bases to trimming and J lost 0 bases, with 13 bases between them. The CDR3 protein is CASRRAGTNYGYTF. In nucleotides, the CDR3 is TGTGCCAGCCGAAGAGCAGGGACTAACTATGGCTACACCTTC.

In its sample, this clone ranks as medium-sized. The chain carries TRBV6-5 and TRBJ2-7; 7 positions match TRBD1. The CDR3 extends over 14 amino acids. Germline CDR1 and CDR2: MNHEY and SVGAGI. The trim removed 5 bases at V and 1 base at J, leaving 5 bases unmatched. Written as DNA, the CDR3 is TGTGCCAGCAGTGGGGACAGAGCGTCCTACGAGCAGTACTTC. Translated: CASSGDRASYEQYF.